Given below is one TCR beta chain in context. The data originate from a study of cytomegalovirus exposure and HLA in healthy donors. The repertoire was sequenced with immunoSEQ multiplex PCR; TCRdb's copy has only in-frame clones and lacks some. Of about 170,000 clones in the sample, approximately 89% were seen once. The TCR originated in a young woman in good health and CMV-seropositive. Sequenced: PBMCs.

CDR3 amino acids: CASSQVTLAGPFYEQYF. The CDR3 region has the DNA TGTGCCAGCAGCCAAGTCACCCTAGCGGGGCCTTTCTACGAGCAGTACTTC. The V and J genes are TRBV4-2 and TRBJ2-7; 9 nucleotides match TRBD2. The CDR3 contains 17 residues. Germline CDR1 LGHNA, CDR2 YNFKEQ. Trimming at V came to 1 base and at J to 3 bases, leaving 10 bases not matched to a gene.